This T cell receptor beta chain is from a study of blood T cell repertoires in COVID-19. The repertoire was sequenced with immunoSEQ multiplex PCR; TCRdb's copy has only in-frame clones and lacks some. The sample lists some 180,000 clones; roughly four fifths were seen once. In this sample, this clone turned up a few times. The specimen sequenced was peripheral blood. This TCR was recovered from a woman older than 75 with acute or convalescent COVID-19.

CDR3 residues: CASSQQGIGKGLITGELFF. DNA of the CDR3: TGTGCCAGCAGCCAACAAGGTATAGGGAAGGGGCTTATCACCGGGGAGCTGTTTTTT. The J gene is TRBJ2-2, the V gene TRBV5-6; a weak D match, TRBD1 (5 bases). The ends were cut back, 4 bases at V and 4 bases at J, with 26 bases in the middle. CDR1 is SGHDT and CDR2 is YYEEEE in the germline V gene. CDR3 length equals 19 residues.